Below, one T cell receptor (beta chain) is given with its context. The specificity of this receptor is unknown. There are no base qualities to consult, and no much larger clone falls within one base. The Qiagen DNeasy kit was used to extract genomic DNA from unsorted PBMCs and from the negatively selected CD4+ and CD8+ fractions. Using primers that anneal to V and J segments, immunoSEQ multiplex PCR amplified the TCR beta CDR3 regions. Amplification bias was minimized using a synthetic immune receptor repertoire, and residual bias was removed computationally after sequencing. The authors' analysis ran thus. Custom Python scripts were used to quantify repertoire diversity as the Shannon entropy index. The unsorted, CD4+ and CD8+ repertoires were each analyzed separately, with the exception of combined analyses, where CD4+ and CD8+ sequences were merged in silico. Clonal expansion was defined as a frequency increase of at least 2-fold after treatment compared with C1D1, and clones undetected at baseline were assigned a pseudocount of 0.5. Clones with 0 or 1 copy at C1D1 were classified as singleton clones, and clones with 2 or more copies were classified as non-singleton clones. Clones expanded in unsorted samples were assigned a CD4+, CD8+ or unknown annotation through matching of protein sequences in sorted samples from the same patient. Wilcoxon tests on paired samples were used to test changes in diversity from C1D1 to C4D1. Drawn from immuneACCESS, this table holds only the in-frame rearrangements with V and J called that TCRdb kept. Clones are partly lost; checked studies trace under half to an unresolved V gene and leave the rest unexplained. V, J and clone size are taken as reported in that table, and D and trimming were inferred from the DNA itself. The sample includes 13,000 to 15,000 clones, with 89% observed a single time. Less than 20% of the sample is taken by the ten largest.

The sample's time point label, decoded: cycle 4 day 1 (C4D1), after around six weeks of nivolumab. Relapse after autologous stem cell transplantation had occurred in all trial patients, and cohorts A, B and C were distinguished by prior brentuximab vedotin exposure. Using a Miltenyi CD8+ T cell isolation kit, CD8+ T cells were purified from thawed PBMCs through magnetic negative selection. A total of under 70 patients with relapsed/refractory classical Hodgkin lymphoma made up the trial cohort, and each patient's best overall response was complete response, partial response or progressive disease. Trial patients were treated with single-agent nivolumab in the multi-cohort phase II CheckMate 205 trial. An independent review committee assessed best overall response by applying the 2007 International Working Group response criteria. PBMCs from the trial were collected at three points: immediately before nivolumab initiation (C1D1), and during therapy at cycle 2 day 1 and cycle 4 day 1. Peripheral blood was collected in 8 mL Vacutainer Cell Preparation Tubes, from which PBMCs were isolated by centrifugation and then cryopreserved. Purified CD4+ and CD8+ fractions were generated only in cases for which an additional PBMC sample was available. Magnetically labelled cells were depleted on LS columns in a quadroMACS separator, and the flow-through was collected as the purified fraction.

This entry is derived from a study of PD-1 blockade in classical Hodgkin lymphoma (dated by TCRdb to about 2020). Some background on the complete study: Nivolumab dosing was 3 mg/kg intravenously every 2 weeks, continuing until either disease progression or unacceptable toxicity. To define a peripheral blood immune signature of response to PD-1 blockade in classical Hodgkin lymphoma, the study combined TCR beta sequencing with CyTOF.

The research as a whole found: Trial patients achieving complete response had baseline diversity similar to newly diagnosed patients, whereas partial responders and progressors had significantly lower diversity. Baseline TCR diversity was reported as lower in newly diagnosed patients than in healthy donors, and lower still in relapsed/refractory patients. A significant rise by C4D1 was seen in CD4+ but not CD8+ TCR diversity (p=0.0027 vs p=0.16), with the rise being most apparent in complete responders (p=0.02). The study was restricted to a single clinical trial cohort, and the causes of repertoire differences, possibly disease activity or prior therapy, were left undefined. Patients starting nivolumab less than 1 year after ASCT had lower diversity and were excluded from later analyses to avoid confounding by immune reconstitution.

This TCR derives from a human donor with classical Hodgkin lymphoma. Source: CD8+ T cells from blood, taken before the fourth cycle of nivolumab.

Read as DNA, the sequence is TGTGCCAGCGGGATCTTAAATTCGCGCCATGAGCAGTTCTTC. This encodes CASGILNSRHEQFF. The V gene is TRBV28 and the J gene is TRBJ2-1, with no D gene named confidently. The CDR3 starts with the cysteine, ends with the phenylalanine, and has 14 residues. CDR3 DNA is the only sequence kept; it has 42 bases, read in frame from the first base. The germline V gene yields MDHEN for CDR1 and SYDVKM for CDR2. V is shortened by 8 bases, J by 8 bases, and the region joining them spans 19 bases.